Listed here are 16 T cell receptor beta chains from one sample, sequenced in a study of CD8 T cells in ankylosing spondylitis. TCRdb reprocessed the 5' RACE reads with MiXCR, giving one entry per CDR3 protein. The data contain some 200,000 distinct CDR3 sequences, 20% to 30% of them singletons. Sequencing was performed on blood, either unsorted or a sorted T cell fraction (not recorded which). These receptors all come from a male donor with ankylosing spondylitis or in good health (not recorded which).

The chain uses TRBV20-1 and TRBJ1-5; 7 bases agree with TRBD1. After removal of 6 bases from V and 1 base from J, the junction contained 9 bases not matched to a gene. The CDR3 totals 15 residues. CDR1 is DFQATT and CDR2 is SNEGSKA in the germline V gene (reference sequence). CDR3 DNA: TGCAGTGCCCCGGGACAGCAGAAAAGCAATCAGCCCCAGCATTTT. Protein product: CSAPGQQKSNQPQHF.

This sequence joins TRBV25-1 and TRBJ2-3; D gene ambiguous. The germline V gene encodes CDR1 MGHDK and CDR2 SYGVNS. CDR3 length: 15 amino acids. The V and J ends lost 3 bases and 0 bases respectively, with 10 bases between them. The chain's CDR3 is CASSDAGPSTDTQYF. CDR3 in DNA: TGTGCCAGCAGTGACGCCGGACCTAGCACAGATACGCAGTATTTT.

The chain uses TRBV7-9 and TRBJ1-1; D remains unclear. The CDR3 covers 13 residues. The ends were cut back, 5 bases at V and 2 bases at J, with 9 bases in the middle. Germline V gene lookup returns CDR1 SEHNR and CDR2 FQNEAQ (reference sequence). The CDR3 here is CASSLDLNTEAFF. CDR3 coding DNA: TGTGCCAGCAGCCTCGACTTAAACACTGAAGCTTTCTTT. Full variable domain (outside the CDR3, taken from reference TRBV7-9 and TRBJ1-1): DTGVSQNPRHKITKRGQNVTFRCDPISEHNRLYWYRQTLGQGPEFLTYFQNEAQLEKSRLLSDRFSAERPKGSFSTLEIQRTEQGDSAMYLCASSLDLNTEAFFGQGTRLTVV.

The table lists this clonotype with a count of one. The V and J genes are TRBV29-1 and TRBJ1-5; TRBD1 might be the D (6 bases). Germline CDR1 is SQVTM and CDR2 is ANQGSEA. The CDR3 is 17 residues long. V was trimmed by 5 bases and J by 2 bases, leaving 22 bases between them. The CDR3 DNA sequence: TGCAGCGTTCAGGACACAGGGTTTTTGGGGGGCAATCAGCCCCAGCATTTT. Residues: CSVQDTGFLGGNQPQHF.

This clonotype was detected ten times or more. The rearrangement joins TRBV12-3 or TRBV12-4 to TRBJ1-2, with TRBD1 matching over 7 bases. Germline trimming cut 5 bases from V and 0 bases from J; bases unmatched to any gene: 3. The CDR3 is 14 residues long. CDR3 in amino acids: CASSRGTANYGYTF. In DNA, the CDR3 is TGTGCCAGCAGTCGCGGGACAGCTAACTATGGCTACACCTTC.

This clonotype was observed a handful of times. V usage is TRBV20-1 and J usage is TRBJ2-1; D may be TRBD1 or TRBD2 (6 bases each). CDR1 DFQATT and CDR2 SNEGSKA come from the germline V gene (reference sequence). The V end lost 4 bases, the J end lost 6 bases, and 16 bases lay between the germline ends. This CDR3 region has 14 residues. As DNA, the CDR3 is TGCAGTGCTACAAGCGGGCGAGGGGGCAATGAGCAGTTCTTC. Amino acid sequence: CSATSGRGGNEQFF.

V usage is TRBV29-1 and J usage is TRBJ2-7; unclear D gene. This CDR3 comprises 12 residues. V was trimmed by 4 bases and J by 0 bases, leaving 7 bases between them. CDR1 and CDR2 from the germline V gene are SQVTM and ANQGSEA. CDR3 sequence (DNA): TGCAGCGTTGTAGACCTCTCCTACGAGCAGTACTTC. It encodes CSVVDLSYEQYF.

This clonotype was detected a few times. The chain carries TRBV5-1 and TRBJ2-5, with 9 bases matching TRBD2. V dropped 4 bases and J dropped 4; count of bases not matched to a gene: 23. This CDR3 has 20 amino acids. The germline V gene encodes CDR1 SGHRS and CDR2 YFSETQ. The CDR3 region has the DNA TGCGCCAGCAGCCTGCCCCGGAGGCGGGAGGGCCTTCGTAGCGGAGAGACCCAGTACTTC. It specifies CASSLPRRREGLRSGETQYF.

The V gene is TRBV20-1, the J gene TRBJ1-2; 8 positions match TRBD1. The CDR3 consists of 14 residues. Losses at the gene ends were 5 bases for V and 1 base for J; bases not matched to a gene: 6. Germline values: CDR1 DFQATT, CDR2 SNEGSKA (reference sequence). This CDR3 is CSAGGTGNNYGYTF. CDR3 nucleotides: TGCAGTGCTGGAGGGACAGGCAATAACTATGGCTACACCTTC.

This clonotype has more than one count but fewer than ten. The rearrangement uses TRBV20-1 and TRBJ2-2, with 10 bases matching TRBD2. The germline gives CDR1 DFQATT, CDR2 SNEGSKA (reference sequence). Losses at the gene ends were 2 bases for V and 4 bases for J; bases not matched to a gene: 13. The CDR3 spans 18 residues. The CDR3 here is CSARRLAGAPSSTGELFF. The CDR3 nucleotides are TGCAGTGCTAGAAGGCTAGCGGGAGCGCCCTCTAGCACCGGGGAGCTGTTTTTT.

The rearrangement links TRBV29-1 to TRBJ1-4; no clear D. CDR1 and CDR2 from the germline V gene are SQVTM and ANQGSEA. CDR3 length: 11 amino acids. The germline V and J ends were trimmed by 4 bases and 7 bases, with 7 bases remaining between them. The CDR3 DNA reads TGCAGCGTTGCTAAGAGTGAAAAACTGTTTTTT. It specifies CSVAKSEKLFF. The entire variable domain, with the rest obtained from reference TRBV29-1 and TRBJ1-4, is as follows: SAVISQKPSRDICQRGTSLTIQCQVDSQVTMMFWYRQQPGQSLTLIATANQGSEATYESGFVIDKFPISRPNLTFSTLTVSNMSPEDSSIYLCSVAKSEKLFFGSGTQLSVL.

This clonotype occurred many times. The chain uses TRBV7-3 and TRBJ1-4, with 7 bases lining up with TRBD1. The junction had 5 bases not matched to a gene; V was cut back by 5 bases and J by 5 bases. The germline V gene encodes CDR1 SGHTA and CDR2 FQGTGA. The CDR3 is 14 residues long. CDR3 coding DNA: TGTGCCAGCAGCCCGGGACAGTACAATGAAAAACTGTTTTTT. Amino acids: CASSPGQYNEKLFF.

The chain uses TRBV10-3 and TRBJ2-1, with D unclear. CDR3 length: 14 residues. V gave up 2 bases and J gave up 6 bases, with 11 bases separating them. The germline V gene has CDR1 ENHRY and CDR2 SYGVKD. For the CDR3, the DNA is TGTGCCATCAGTGAGAGGTACTCAGGCAATGAGCAGTTCTTC. Translated, it gives CAISERYSGNEQFF.

V usage is TRBV20-1 and J usage is TRBJ1-5; D not resolved. V was pared by 3 bases and J by 2 bases, with 11 bases between. This CDR3 has 14 amino acids. The germline CDR1 and CDR2 sequences are DFQATT and SNEGSKA (reference sequence). The CDR3 region is CSASYKGGNQPQHF. CDR3 coding DNA: TGCAGTGCTAGTTATAAGGGCGGCAATCAGCCCCAGCATTTT.

The gene calls are TRBV20-1 and TRBJ2-5; weak D call: TRBD2 (6 bases). Germline values: CDR1 DFQATT, CDR2 SNEGSKA (reference sequence). V was cut by 3 bases and J by 1 base, with 15 bases left in between. CDR3 length equals 15 residues. For the CDR3, the DNA is TGCAGTGCTAGTCGAACTAGCCTCTCCCAAGAGACCCAGTACTTC. Translation: CSASRTSLSQETQYF.

V and J are TRBV27 and TRBJ2-7; the D gene is possibly TRBD2 (6 bases). The germline V gene has CDR1 MNHEY and CDR2 SMNVEV (reference sequence). The V end lost 10 bases, the J end lost 3 bases, and 16 bases lay between the germline ends. CDR3 size: 13 residues. CDR3 region: CATTGGNYYEQYF. The CDR3 DNA sequence: TGTGCCACCACTGGGGGGAATTACTACGAGCAGTACTTC.